Following are 23 T cell receptor beta chains from one sample sequenced in a study of CD8 T cells in ankylosing spondylitis. TCRdb reanalysed the 5' RACE reads using MiXCR and keeps one entry per CDR3 protein. The repertoire holds about 210,000 distinct CDR3 sequences, with approximately 8.4% as singletons. The sequenced sample consisted of blood, either unsorted or a sorted T cell fraction (not recorded which). The source is a female donor with ankylosing spondylitis or in good health (not recorded which).

The chain links TRBV7-9 to TRBJ2-1; TRBD2 matches 7 bases. This CDR3 has 17 residues. The trim removed 1 base at V and 4 bases at J, leaving 10 bases unmatched. CDR1 is SEHNR, CDR2 FQNEAQ, per germline (reference sequence). CDR3 sequence (DNA): TGTGCCAGCAGCTTAGGGGTGGGAGGGAGAAAGTACAATGAGCAGTTCTTC. It is translated as CASSLGVGGRKYNEQFF.

This clonotype came up many times. This chain joins TRBV7-9 and TRBJ1-2; D is unclear. The ends were cut back, 5 bases at V and 3 bases at J, with 10 bases in the middle. This CDR3 comprises 13 residues. The V gene's germline CDR1 is SEHNR and CDR2 FQNEAQ (reference sequence). As DNA, the CDR3 is TGTGCCAGCAGCCCCAGTGGAGACTATGGCTACACCTTC. Encoded protein: CASSPSGDYGYTF.

This clonotype appeared many times. CDR3 in amino acids: CATTPRRWPQNTEAFF. CDR3 nucleotides: TGTGCCACCACGCCCCGCCGATGGCCGCAGAACACTGAAGCTTTCTTT. V is TRBV24-1 and J is TRBJ1-1; D unclear. The CDR3 spans 16 residues. The germline gives CDR1 KGHDR, CDR2 SFDVKD. V gave up 8 bases and J gave up 1 base, with 19 bases separating them.

This clonotype was counted many times. The rearrangement joins TRBV20-1 to TRBJ1-5; D unclear. The CDR3 contains 12 residues. V lost 0 bases and J 6 bases, leaving 6 bases between the germline ends. Germline loops: CDR1 DFQATT, CDR2 SNEGSKA (reference sequence). For the CDR3, the DNA is TGCAGTGCTAGAGATTGGACTCAGCCCCAGCATTTT. This codes for CSARDWTQPQHF.

Ten or more counts support this clonotype. This chain uses TRBV29-1 with TRBJ2-3, with D hard to call. The germline V gene encodes CDR1 SQVTM and CDR2 ANQGSEA. V shed 4 bases and J shed 2 bases, with 7 bases lying between them. There are 12 residues in the CDR3. The CDR3 region is CSVAANTDTQYF. CDR3 in DNA: TGCAGCGTTGCGGCGAACACAGATACGCAGTATTTT.

This clonotype was recorded many times. V is TRBV12-3 or TRBV12-4 and J is TRBJ1-6; 9 bases are shared with TRBD1. Unmatched junction bases numbered 9, after V lost 4 bases and J lost 5 bases. The CDR3 is 17 amino acids. This chain's CDR3 is CASSYSAGTGNNSPLHF. The CDR3 nucleotides read TGTGCCAGCAGTTACAGCGCCGGGACAGGGAATAATTCACCCCTCCACTTT.

This clonotype was observed many times. The J gene is TRBJ2-3, the V gene TRBV19; 8 nucleotides match TRBD2. After removal of 7 bases from V and 0 bases from J, the junction contained 9 bases not matched to a gene. The germline V gene encodes CDR1 LNHDA and CDR2 SQIVND (reference sequence). The CDR3 sequence is 16 residues long. CDR3 sequence: CASTGWASGSTDTQYF. CDR3 DNA sequence: TGTGCCAGTACCGGGTGGGCTAGCGGGAGCACAGATACGCAGTATTTT.

This clonotype was found many times. The J gene is TRBJ2-3, the V gene TRBV29-1; D ambiguous. The CDR3 runs 15 residues. V was pared by 3 bases and J by 0 bases, with 13 bases between. Germline V lookup: CDR1 SQVTM, CDR2 ANQGSEA. The CDR3 spells CSVDRRRFSTDTQYF. In nucleotides, the CDR3 is TGCAGCGTTGATCGCCGTCGATTTAGCACAGATACGCAGTATTTT.

This clonotype was recorded at least ten times. The J gene is TRBJ1-4, the V gene TRBV20-1, with 7 bases that match TRBD1. V shed 2 bases and J 8 bases; nucleotides not matched to a gene: 8. This CDR3 contains 14 residues. CDR1 and CDR2 (germline): DFQATT, SNEGSKA (reference sequence). The CDR3 protein is CSARFPGGWEKLFF. The CDR3 coding sequence is TGCAGTGCTAGATTTCCAGGGGGTTGGGAAAAACTGTTTTTT.

This clonotype was observed many times. The chain has TRBV9 and TRBJ2-1; either TRBD1 or TRBD2 may fit D (5 bases each). V lost 0 bases and J lost 15, with 13 bases in between. This CDR3 spans 12 amino acids. Germline CDR1 SGDLS, CDR2 YYNGEE. The DNA for the CDR3 is TGTGCCAGCAGCGTAGATGGGACCGGGCGGTTCTTC. This codes for CASSVDGTGRFF.

This clonotype appeared many times. The chain's CDR3 is CSVRGLGAAQETQYF. In nucleotides, the CDR3 is TGCAGCGTTCGGGGACTCGGGGCGGCCCAAGAGACCCAGTACTTC. The V call is TRBV29-1, the J call TRBJ2-5; the D gene is possibly TRBD2 (6 bases). Germline-derived CDR1 and CDR2 are SQVTM and ANQGSEA. This CDR3 has 15 amino acids. Trimming removed 5 bases at V and 1 base at J, with 17 bases between.

This clonotype has a handful of counts. The V and J genes are TRBV7-9 and TRBJ2-3, with 8 bases identical to TRBD2. Germline CDR1 SEHNR, CDR2 FQNEAQ (reference sequence). Trimming at V came to 7 bases and at J to 2 bases, leaving 5 bases not matched to a gene. This CDR3 comprises 14 residues. The CDR3 reads CASTTSGLTDTQYF. CDR3 bases: TGTGCCAGCACCACTAGCGGACTCACAGATACGCAGTATTTT.

Only one count was recorded for this clonotype. Being one base from a much bigger clone, this may be a read error. The chain links TRBV20-1 to TRBJ1-5; a weak D match, TRBD1 (6 bases). CDR1 is DFQATT, CDR2 SNEGSKA, per germline (reference sequence). Trimming took 5 bases from V and 10 from J, leaving 21 bases between them. The CDR3 is made up of 14 amino acids. CDR3 DNA: TGCAGTGCTCATGGGGGCGTAGGGATCAGACCCCAGCATTTT. It specifies CSAHGGVGIRPQHF.

This chain uses TRBV2 with TRBJ2-2; D is ambiguous. Trimming removed 8 bases from V and 7 bases from J, with 8 bases in between. The length of the CDR3 is 11 residues. Germline CDR1 is SNHLY and CDR2 is FYNNEI. The CDR3 sequence: CASRVDGELFF. CDR3 coding DNA: TGTGCCAGCCGGGTGGACGGGGAGCTGTTTTTT. The whole variable domain, remainder taken from reference TRBV2 and TRBJ2-2, is EPEVTQTPSHQVTQMGQEVILRCVPISNHLYFYWYRQILGQKVEFLVSFYNNEISEKSEIFDDQFSVERPDGSNFTLKIRSTKLEDSAMYFCASRVDGELFFGEGSRLTVL.

In its sample, this clonotype was seen many times. The chain couples TRBV7-9 to TRBJ1-5; D call uncertain. The CDR3 loop spans 14 amino acids. Germline V gene lookup returns CDR1 SEHNR and CDR2 FQNEAQ (reference sequence). Trimming removed 3 bases at V and 0 bases at J, with 6 bases between. The chain's CDR3 is CASSFSNSNQPQHF. The CDR3 coding sequence is TGTGCCAGCAGCTTCAGTAATAGCAATCAGCCCCAGCATTTT.

In its sample, this clonotype was seen a few times. V usage is TRBV18 and J usage is TRBJ1-1, with 8 bases that match TRBD1. CDR1 and CDR2 from the germline V gene are KGHSH and LQKENI. CDR3 length: 13 amino acids. V trimming: 6 bases; J trimming: 8 bases; junction bases outside the gene matches: 8. CDR3 sequence (DNA): TGTGCCAGCTCCCCGACAGGGGATATCGAAGCTTTCTTT. Encoded protein: CASSPTGDIEAFF. The variable domain in full, completed from reference TRBV18 and TRBJ1-1, reads NAGVMQNPRHLVRRRGQEARLRCSPMKGHSHVYWYRQLPEEGLKFMVYLQKENIIDESGMPKERFSAEFPKEGPSILRIQQVVRGDSAAYFCASSPTGDIEAFFGQGTRLTVV.

This clonotype turned up a few times. The rearrangement uses TRBV28 and TRBJ2-6; D call uncertain. The CDR3 sequence is 14 residues long. Germline V gene data show CDR1 as MDHEN and CDR2 as SYDVKM. The germline V and J ends were trimmed by 5 bases and 0 bases, with 5 bases remaining between them. The CDR3 coding sequence is TGTGCCAGCAGTACCAGCTCTGGGGCCAACGTCCTGACTTTC. This codes for CASSTSSGANVLTF.

A word on this clonotype: Since a much larger clone is just one base distant, this may be a read error. The chain uses TRBV23-1 and TRBJ2-7; D is perhaps TRBD2 (6 bases). Being an ORF, TRBV23-1 has a function that is uncertain. The CDR3 extends over 18 amino acids. CDR3 amino acids: CVSSQSSPPHRDFYEQYF. CDR3 DNA: TGCGTCAGCAGTCAATCGAGTCCCCCGCACCGGGACTTCTACGAGCAGTACTTC.

The sample holds many counts of this clonotype. The chain links TRBV11-1 to TRBJ2-1; TRBD2 is a possible D gene (5 bases). This CDR3 spans 15 amino acids. Germline-derived CDR1 and CDR2 are SGHAT and FQDESV (reference sequence). V gave up 4 bases and J gave up 9 bases, with 19 bases separating them. This CDR3 is CASSYVGKRSSEQFF. The DNA for the CDR3 is TGTGCCAGCAGCTACGTCGGAAAGCGGTCTAGTGAGCAGTTCTTC.

This clonotype has ten or more counts. The gene calls are TRBV9 and TRBJ2-5, with D possibly matching TRBD2 (6 bases). CDR1 SGDLS and CDR2 YYNGEE come from the germline V gene. V was pared by 2 bases and J by 4 bases, with 9 bases between. The CDR3 totals 13 residues. In DNA, the CDR3 is TGTGCCAGCAGCGTTGGAGGGGCAGAGACCCAGTACTTC. It specifies CASSVGGAETQYF.

With respect to this clonotype: This sequence may be a read error, since a much larger clone differs from it by one base. V is TRBV6-1 and J is TRBJ1-5, with 9 bases aligning to TRBD1. CDR3 length equals 15 residues. Looked up from germline, CDR1 is MNHNS and CDR2 is SASEGT. CDR3 coding DNA: TGTGTCAGCAGAAGACAGGGGGAAGTAGGTCAGCCCCAGCATTTT. It encodes CVSRRQGEVGQPQHF.

The V gene is TRBV28, the J gene TRBJ2-7; 8 bases line up with TRBD1. With 6 bases clipped from V and 7 bases from J, the junction kept 11 bases outside the gene matches. CDR3 length: 14 amino acids. Germline V lookup: CDR1 MDHEN, CDR2 SYDVKM. CDR3 sequence reads: CASRGQGARIEQYF. For the CDR3, the DNA is TGTGCCAGCAGGGGTCAGGGGGCGCGTATAGAGCAGTACTTC.

The table lists this clonotype with many counts. This rearrangement joins TRBV24-1 to TRBJ2-3; TRBD1 might be the D (6 bases). The CDR3 has 16 amino acids. Germline loops: CDR1 KGHDR, CDR2 SFDVKD. V dropped 3 bases and J dropped 2 bases, with 14 bases sitting between them. This CDR3 is CATSDVDRRSTDTQYF. The CDR3 DNA reads TGTGCCACCAGTGATGTTGACAGGCGATCCACAGATACGCAGTATTTT.